This TCR beta chain stems from a study of T cell responses to AZD1222 COVID-19 vaccine (dated by TCRdb to 2020 to 2022). Notes on the research overall: TCR sequencing was performed for about 240 trial participants, of whom approximately 200 were given two doses of AZD1222 and roughly 25 were given two doses of MenACWY control vaccine. Trial participants were enrolled into age subgroups of 18-55, 56-69 and 70-plus years, which contained 148, 28 and 57 TCR-sequenced participants, respectively. Overall study outcomes, separate from this receptor: CD4 TCRs associated with the vaccine covered the entire spike protein, and the dominant responses were in regions 160-218 and 743-854. After two AZD1222 doses, both the breadth and the depth of spike-specific TCRs were significantly higher than at day 0 and than in MenACWY recipients. Conclusions about previously exposed vaccinees were limited because only six AZD1222 recipients were SARS-CoV-2 seropositive at baseline. Reportedly, close to half of the unique spike-specific TCRs recognized epitopes lying outside the regions that are mutated in the B.1.351 and B.1.1.7 variants. Because no day 14 peak-response samples were available, repertoires were characterized only after the peak T cell response. Participants were mostly white British, with more females than males. The authors suggested clonal diversity may have been underestimated. In the small 56-69-year group, the increase in depth fell short of significance, most likely because of low power.

Remarks on this clone: Its antigen is still unknown. Per-base quality was not reported, and no clone a single base away is much larger than it.

The CDR3 regions of human TCRbeta chains were analyzed by immunosequencing. As for the authors' bioinformatics: TCRs in the repertoires were compared against a reference library of SARS-CoV-2-specific TCRs that had been generated with the MIRA antigen-specificity platform. Breadth meant the fraction of unique TCRs that were SARS-CoV-2-associated, whereas depth meant the fraction of total T cells that were SARS-CoV-2-associated. Using the MIRA data, each spike-specific TCR was mapped to the spike region that the TCR reacts to and placed in a CD4 or CD8 class. Log10-transformed breadth and depth values were compared by one-way ANOVA with Sidak's multiple comparisons tests. The table comes from immuneACCESS by way of TCRdb, which keeps in-frame sequences with V and J called. Part of the clones is missing from these tables; in studies checked, under half for an unresolved V gene and the rest for unknown reasons. For V, J and clone size, that table is used; D and trimming come from the DNA. This sample is represented by about 200,000 clones; more than 85% of them were singletons. In total, the top ten clones hold 3% to 4% of the sample.

The CDR3, from cysteine to phenylalanine, totals 15 residues. The retained sequence is limited to the CDR3, 45 bases, with the frame set at the first base. CDR1 and CDR2 are read off the germline V gene as SNHLY and FYNNEI. V loses 5 bases of germline sequence and J loses 2 bases, and the interval between the two ends is 13 bases. Reading the label with the study, this specimen's time point is: about 28 days (+/-7) after the second vaccine dose. Because spike-specific TCR depth and breadth did not differ between the two schedules, AZD1222 recipients who got a second dose at roughly 4 weeks were pooled with those who got a second dose at roughly 12 weeks. Vaccinee samples were obtained from the UK trials COV001 and COV002, which included a single-blind randomized controlled phase 2/3 trial of AZD1222 (ChAdOx1 nCoV-19) in healthy adults. Trial participant PBMC samples were collected at day 0 and day 28 after the second dose for TCRbeta chain sequencing.

This specimen was peripheral blood, taken 28 days after the second AZD1222 dose. The chain joins TRBV2 to TRBJ2-1, with TRBD2 as a weak D call on 5 bases. This TCR was sampled from an adult who received the AZD1222 COVID-19 vaccine. The DNA sequence follows: TGTGCCAGCAGTTCCGCCGGGATTACCTACAATGAGCAGTTCTTC. Translated, it reads CASSSAGITYNEQFF.